The 25 T cell receptor beta chains below were found in one sample sequenced in a study of blood T cells in healthy people across ages. A second PCR of about 7 to 11 cycles used a sample-barcoded 5' primer and a J-beta primer mix. One entry per CDR3 protein results from TCRdb running MiXCR on the 5' RACE reads. The sample contains about 1.7 million distinct CDR3 sequences, roughly 27% of which appear only once. Source material: blood. These receptors all come from a woman between 25 and 40 years old in good health.

CDR3 nucleotide sequence: TGTGCCAGCAGCTTAGACGTAACACCTGGGGGGACCCAGTACTTC. This encodes CASSLDVTPGGTQYF. The chain is built from TRBV11-2 and TRBJ2-5; D could derive from TRBD1 or TRBD2 (5 bases each). V lost 0 bases, J lost 7 bases, and 15 bases lay in between. The CDR3 covers 15 residues. Germline-derived CDR1 and CDR2 are SGHAT and FQNNGV.

V is TRBV5-1 and J is TRBJ2-1; a possible D gene is TRBD2 (6 bases). In germline, CDR1 is SGHRS, CDR2 YFSETQ. This CDR3 contains 16 residues. The ends were cut back, 0 bases at V and 4 bases at J, with 14 bases in the middle. As DNA, the CDR3 is TGCGCCAGCAGCTTGGTAGCGGTAGCAGAATACAATGAGCAGTTCTTC. Translated: CASSLVAVAEYNEQFF.

This clonotype was recorded a few times. Here the CDR3 DNA reads TGCAGTGCTTTAGGACAGGAAAAATACGAGCAGTTCTTC. It encodes CSALGQEKYEQFF. This sequence joins TRBV20-1 and TRBJ2-1, with TRBD1 identical over 7 bases. The CDR3 consists of 13 residues. The V gene end was trimmed by 5 bases and the J gene end by 10 bases; junction bases not matched to a gene: 11. Germline V gives CDR1 DFQATT, CDR2 SNEGSKA (reference sequence).

This clonotype has just a few counts. V gene TRBV7-9 combines with J gene TRBJ1-2, with 7 bases identical to TRBD1. The germline gives CDR1 SEHNR, CDR2 FQNEAQ (reference sequence). V gave up 5 bases and J gave up 1 base; unmatched junction bases: 13. The CDR3 has 17 amino acids. CDR3 sequence (DNA): TGTGCCAGCAGCATCCGGGACAGAGGGGACTTTAACTATGGCTACACCTTC. It encodes CASSIRDRGDFNYGYTF.

The J gene is TRBJ2-1, the V gene TRBV10-3; D perhaps matches TRBD2 (6 bases). The CDR3 is made up of 15 amino acids. The V end was cut by 2 bases, the J end by 6 bases, with 14 bases between. In germline, CDR1 is ENHRY, CDR2 SYGVKD. DNA of the CDR3: TGTGCCATCAGTGAGATTGGGGGGTCCGCCAATGAGCAGTTCTTC. This codes for CAISEIGGSANEQFF.

This clonotype was seen a few times. This sequence joins TRBV4-3 and TRBJ2-3, with D possibly called TRBD1 or TRBD2 (5 bases each). V lost 1 base, J lost 3 bases, and 8 bases lay in between. Germline loops: CDR1 LGHNA, CDR2 YSLEER. The CDR3 has 14 amino acids. CDR3 amino acids: CASSQGGKTDTQYF. Here the CDR3 DNA reads TGCGCCAGCAGCCAAGGGGGGAAGACAGATACGCAGTATTTT.

Remarks on this clonotype: A much larger clone sits a single nucleotide away, making a read error possible. This chain joins TRBV7-2 and TRBJ2-5; 7 bases align to TRBD2. The end of the DNA fits TRBJ2-7 better, so the J call may be wrong. Germline CDR1 and CDR2: SGHTA and FQGNSA. The CDR3 contains 15 residues. In nucleotides, the CDR3 is TGTGCCAGCAGCTTTATAACTAGCGACTCCCACGAGCAGTACTTC. Translation gives CASSFITSDSHEQYF.

A word on this clonotype: A read error may produce the germline difference seen at one junction end. The chain joins TRBV5-1 to TRBJ1-2; D might be TRBD1 (6 bases). The CDR3 loop spans 13 amino acids. Germline values: CDR1 SGHRS, CDR2 YFSETQ. In DNA, the CDR3 is TGCGCCAGCAGCTTAAACAGGGAGTATGACTACACCTTC. Translating it yields CASSLNREYDYTF.

The chain combines TRBV3-1 with TRBJ2-5; possibly TRBD1 or TRBD2 for D (5 bases each). Gene TRBJ2-7 matches the end of the DNA better, so the J call may be wrong. Germline CDR1 and CDR2: LGHDT and YNNKEL (reference sequence). This CDR3 has 11 residues. The CDR3 spells CASRGPAEQYF. CDR3 sequence (DNA): TGTGCCAGCCGGGGACCGGCCGAGCAGTACTTC.

Ten or more counts support this clonotype. This chain connects TRBV4-1 to TRBJ2-3; TRBD2 aligns across 8 bases. Germline V gene lookup returns CDR1 MGHRA and CDR2 YSYEKL. The CDR3 consists of 19 residues. The ends lost 1 base at V and 3 bases at J; junction bases unmatched: 15. This CDR3 is CASSQVPPGGTGGTDTQYF. DNA of the CDR3: TGCGCCAGCAGCCAAGTTCCCCCGGGGGGGACCGGGGGAACAGATACGCAGTATTTT.

A few counts support this clonotype. V is TRBV6-5 and J is TRBJ1-4; no clear D. V was pared by 5 bases and J by 8 bases, with 15 bases between. The CDR3 has 14 amino acids. CDR1 and CDR2 (germline): MNHEY, SVGAGI. The CDR3 DNA reads TGTGCCAGCAGTAGAGGCCTCGGGCGGGAAAAACTGTTTTTT. This translates into CASSRGLGREKLFF.

This clonotype was counted a few times. The chain has TRBV29-1 and TRBJ2-2, with D unclear. V was clipped by 8 bases and J by 3 bases, with 16 bases between them. Germline V gives CDR1 SQVTM, CDR2 ANQGSEA. CDR3 length equals 14 residues. In DNA form, the CDR3 reads TGCAGCATACGGTCCCTTGCCGACACCGGGGAGCTGTTTTTT. Protein sequence: CSIRSLADTGELFF.

In its sample, this clonotype was seen many times. J is TRBJ2-5 and V is TRBV28; unclear D gene. The germline gives CDR1 MDHEN, CDR2 SYDVKM. Trimming removed 5 bases from V and 1 base from J, with 14 bases in between. CDR3 length: 15 residues. The DNA of the CDR3 is TGTGCCAGCAGTCCCCGTCGGGCAGGCCAAGAGACCCAGTACTTC. It specifies CASSPRRAGQETQYF.

This chain links TRBV6-2 or TRBV6-3 with TRBJ2-2; D gene unclear. The length of the CDR3 is 13 residues. Germline assignment: CDR1 MNHEY and CDR2 SVGEGT. With 8 bases removed from V and 7 bases from J, the gap between germline ends came to 14 bases. This chain's CDR3 is CASRRSLSGELFF. The CDR3 coding sequence is TGTGCCAGCCGACGGTCGTTAAGCGGGGAGCTGTTTTTT.

The chain has TRBV4-3 and TRBJ2-1; no clear D. With 0 bases removed from V and 1 base from J, the gap between germline ends came to 7 bases. Germline V gives CDR1 LGHNA, CDR2 YSLEER. The CDR3 totals 15 residues. The CDR3 bases are TGCGCCAGCAGCCAAGATCTACGGTCCTACAATGAGCAGTTCTTC. This codes for CASSQDLRSYNEQFF.

This clonotype appeared a few times. The chain recombines TRBV27 with TRBJ2-2; no definite D call. The germline gives CDR1 MNHEY, CDR2 SMNVEV (reference sequence). This CDR3 comprises 13 residues. V lost 7 bases and J lost 2, with 8 bases in between. CDR3 DNA sequence: TGTGCCAGCACCTCGAAAAACACCGGGGAGCTGTTTTTT. Translation gives CASTSKNTGELFF.

The table lists this clonotype with a few counts. V gene TRBV28 combines with J gene TRBJ2-5, with D hard to call. Germline CDR1 is MDHEN and CDR2 is SYDVKM. V lost 5 bases, J lost 6 bases, and 7 bases lay in between. The CDR3 is made up of 11 amino acids. CDR3 bases: TGTGCCAGCAGTGCAAAGCAGACCCAGTACTTC. Residues: CASSAKQTQYF.

In this sample, this clonotype turned up a few times. The chain combines TRBV12-3 or TRBV12-4 with TRBJ2-7; tentatively, D is TRBD1 (7 bases). This CDR3 has 14 amino acids. V lost 6 bases and J lost 6, with 18 bases in between. This CDR3 is CASSDRDSGSEQYF. CDR3 nucleotides: TGTGCCAGCAGCGATAGGGACAGCGGGTCCGAGCAGTACTTC.

This clonotype has ten or more counts. The genes are TRBV5-1 and TRBJ2-7; D is possibly TRBD1 or TRBD2 (6 bases each). The CDR3 has 14 residues. The germline CDR1 and CDR2 sequences are SGHRS and YFSETQ. The V gene lost 5 bases and the J gene lost 6 bases, with 18 bases spanning the gap. The CDR3 loop reads CASSGGTTASEQYF. The CDR3 coding sequence is TGCGCCAGCAGTGGCGGGACAACGGCATCCGAGCAGTACTTC.

A word on this clonotype: A junction boundary mismatches the germline segment, possibly from a read error. The rearrangement joins TRBV12-3 or TRBV12-4 to TRBJ2-3; the match to TRBD2 covers 9 bases. This CDR3 has 17 residues. CDR3 coding DNA: TGTGCCAGCAGTTTAGGACGACTAGCGGTGGGAACAGATACGCGGTATTTT. Protein sequence: CASSLGRLAVGTDTRYF.

Concerning this clonotype itself: The junction shows a germline mismatch at one end, possibly a read error. The chain recombines TRBV6-5 with TRBJ1-1; D unclear. This CDR3 comprises 13 residues. Germline CDR1 MNHEY, CDR2 SVGAGI. The CDR3 nucleotides read TGTGCCGGCAGTTACTCGGACGTCAAAGAAGCTTTCTTT. This sequence encodes CAGSYSDVKEAFF.

This clonotype was counted between two and nine times. The V and J genes are TRBV7-2 and TRBJ1-2; D is possibly TRBD1 (5 bases). The CDR3 runs 13 residues. V was trimmed by 2 bases and J by 4 bases, leaving 8 bases between them. Germline V CDR1 and CDR2: SGHTA, FQGNSA. The CDR3 reads CASSLKGLYGYTF. In DNA form, the CDR3 reads TGTGCCAGCAGCTTAAAGGGGCTCTATGGCTACACCTTC.

J is TRBJ2-1 and V is TRBV7-9; TRBD1 is a possible D gene (5 bases). The CDR3 covers 15 residues. Germline CDR1 is SEHNR and CDR2 is FQNEAQ (reference sequence). The V gene lost 5 bases and the J gene lost 6 bases, with 17 bases spanning the gap. The DNA of the CDR3 is TGTGCCAGCAGCCCACTTAGGCTAGGGGCCAATGAGCAGTTCTTC. It yields the protein CASSPLRLGANEQFF.

This clonotype was recorded a few times. This chain joins TRBV10-1 and TRBJ2-3; D is uncertain. Germline loops: CDR1 WNHNN, CDR2 SYGVQD (reference sequence). Trimming pared 5 bases from V and 2 bases from J, leaving 11 bases between. This CDR3 is 14 amino acids long. This chain's CDR3 is CASSRGQFTDTQYF. Written as DNA, the CDR3 is TGCGCCAGCAGTCGTGGGCAGTTCACAGATACGCAGTATTTT.

In this sample, this clonotype turned up a few times. In DNA, the CDR3 is TGTGCCAGCAGCTTAAGAATTGTGGGAAAGCCCACTGAAGCTTTCTTT. Amino acid sequence: CASSLRIVGKPTEAFF. V usage is TRBV13 and J usage is TRBJ1-1; D gene ambiguous. With 2 bases removed from V and 4 bases from J, the gap between germline ends came to 17 bases. The germline CDR1 and CDR2 sequences are PRHDT and FYEKMQ (reference sequence). The CDR3 spans 16 residues.